Listed below are T cell receptor beta chains from one sample, sequenced in a study of cytotoxic CD8 clonotypes in ibrutinib-treated CLL. The repertoire was sequenced with immunoSEQ multiplex PCR; TCRdb's copy has only in-frame clones and lacks some. The table shows 150,000 to 200,000 clones, with about four fifths occurring only once. Sequenced here: PBMCs, sampled after 24 months of ibrutinib treatment. These receptors were obtained from a human donor with chronic lymphocytic leukemia. CDR3s include the opening cysteine and the closing phenylalanine or tryptophan. The order of the fields is J gene, clone size, V gene, D gene, CDR3 protein, CDR3 DNA. A D gene is named only where the DNA matches it firmly. Clone sizes are given selectively: once, few, many, or a class where the clone is expanded.

j_call: TRBJ2-7
clone_size: -
v_call: TRBV5-1
d_call: -
cdr3_aa: CASRPTWTGMVSEQYF
cdr3_nt: TGCGCCAGCAGACCGACCTGGACGGGGATGGTAAGCGAGCAGTACTTC

j_call: TRBJ1-2
clone_size: -
v_call: TRBV27
d_call: TRBD1
cdr3_aa: CASSSRGLNYGYTF
cdr3_nt: TGTGCCAGCAGTAGCAGGGGGCTTAACTATGGCTACACCTTC

j_call: TRBJ1-1
clone_size: once
v_call: TRBV5-6
d_call: -
cdr3_aa: CASSFIRGYTEAFF
cdr3_nt: TGTGCCAGCAGCTTCATTCGGGGATACACTGAAGCTTTCTTT

j_call: TRBJ1-5
clone_size: -
v_call: TRBV19
d_call: -
cdr3_aa: CASSIDSPSNQPQHF
cdr3_nt: TGTGCCAGTAGTATAGACAGCCCTAGCAATCAGCCCCAGCATTTT

j_call: TRBJ1-1
clone_size: once
v_call: TRBV6-5
d_call: -
cdr3_aa: CASSRAQGTEAFF
cdr3_nt: TGTGCCAGCAGCCGCGCTCAGGGAACTGAAGCTTTCTTT

j_call: TRBJ1-2
clone_size: -
v_call: TRBV30
d_call: TRBD1
cdr3_aa: CAWSVGTAHGYTF
cdr3_nt: TGTGCCTGGAGTGTAGGGACAGCACATGGCTACACCTTC

j_call: TRBJ1-1
clone_size: -
v_call: TRBV28
d_call: TRBD1
cdr3_aa: CASSSGQGNTEAFF
cdr3_nt: TGTGCCAGCAGTTCGGGACAGGGGAACACTGAAGCTTTCTTT

j_call: TRBJ2-3
clone_size: -
v_call: TRBV30
d_call: -
cdr3_aa: CAWTGGLVGTQYF
cdr3_nt: TGTGCCTGGACAGGGGGACTTGTAGGTACGCAGTATTTT

j_call: TRBJ2-5
clone_size: -
v_call: TRBV5-3
d_call: TRBD1
cdr3_aa: CARSGERARDRGSIQETQYF
cdr3_nt: TGTGCCAGAAGCGGGGAACGTGCCCGGGACAGGGGCTCGATACAAGAGACCCAGTACTTC

j_call: TRBJ1-4
clone_size: -
v_call: TRBV5-1
d_call: -
cdr3_aa: CASSLEAGKEKLFF
cdr3_nt: TGCGCCAGCAGCTTGGAGGCAGGGAAGGAAAAACTGTTTTTT

j_call: TRBJ2-5
clone_size: -
v_call: TRBV29-1
d_call: -
cdr3_aa: CSVDRPEKETQYF
cdr3_nt: TGCAGCGTTGATCGGCCAGAAAAAGAGACCCAGTACTTC

j_call: TRBJ1-2
clone_size: -
v_call: TRBV7-2
d_call: TRBD1
cdr3_aa: CASSSGYEGAQHGYTF
cdr3_nt: TGTGCCAGCAGTAGTGGATACGAGGGGGCGCAGCATGGCTACACCTTC

j_call: TRBJ1-1
clone_size: few
v_call: TRBV2
d_call: -
cdr3_aa: CASSEEGLGGTEAFF
cdr3_nt: TGTGCCAGCAGTGAAGAGGGACTTGGAGGCACTGAAGCTTTCTTT

j_call: TRBJ2-1
clone_size: -
v_call: TRBV30
d_call: -
cdr3_aa: CAWSTLAWGGDRFF
cdr3_nt: TGTGCCTGGAGTACACTAGCATGGGGGGGCGATCGGTTCTTC

j_call: TRBJ1-2
clone_size: -
v_call: TRBV7-3
d_call: -
cdr3_aa: CASLRDLQTNYGYTF
cdr3_nt: TGTGCCAGCCTGCGGGACCTCCAAACAAACTATGGCTACACCTTC

j_call: TRBJ1-6
clone_size: once
v_call: TRBV5-1
d_call: -
cdr3_aa: CASRTGGNSPLHF
cdr3_nt: TGCGCCAGCAGGACAGGAGGAAATTCACCCCTCCACTTT

j_call: TRBJ1-2
clone_size: -
v_call: TRBV5-6
d_call: TRBD1
cdr3_aa: CASSFRQGARGYTF
cdr3_nt: TGTGCCAGCAGCTTCAGGCAGGGGGCGAGGGGCTACACCTTC

j_call: TRBJ1-3
clone_size: -
v_call: TRBV11-2
d_call: TRBD1
cdr3_aa: CASSLDGQGNGNTIYF
cdr3_nt: TGTGCCAGCAGCTTAGATGGACAGGGAAATGGAAACACCATATATTTT

j_call: TRBJ2-3
clone_size: once
v_call: TRBV6-4
d_call: -
cdr3_aa: CASSDYPGPWGPDTQYF
cdr3_nt: TGTGCCAGCAGTGATTACCCGGGACCCTGGGGCCCAGATACGCAGTATTTT

j_call: TRBJ2-7
clone_size: -
v_call: TRBV2
d_call: -
cdr3_aa: CASSLSWGGEQYF
cdr3_nt: TGTGCCAGCAGCCTTTCCTGGGGTGGCGAGCAGTACTTC

j_call: TRBJ1-2
clone_size: -
v_call: TRBV28
d_call: -
cdr3_aa: CASSSGIYGGYTF
cdr3_nt: TGTGCCAGCAGTTCGGGGATTTACGGTGGCTACACCTTC

j_call: TRBJ2-5
clone_size: -
v_call: TRBV19
d_call: -
cdr3_aa: CASSVQETQYF
cdr3_nt: TGTGCCAGTAGTGTCCAAGAGACCCAGTACTTC

j_call: TRBJ2-7
clone_size: -
v_call: TRBV27
d_call: TRBD2
cdr3_aa: CASSFNTKLARPSSYEQYF
cdr3_nt: TGTGCCAGCAGTTTTAACACGAAACTAGCGCGACCCTCCTCCTACGAGCAGTACTTC

j_call: TRBJ2-1
clone_size: -
v_call: TRBV15
d_call: TRBD1
cdr3_aa: CATSRAGTGPNEQFF
cdr3_nt: TGTGCCACCAGCAGAGCCGGGACAGGGCCTAATGAGCAGTTCTTC

j_call: TRBJ1-1
clone_size: -
v_call: TRBV19
d_call: TRBD1
cdr3_aa: CASWGQMNTEAFF
cdr3_nt: TGTGCCAGTTGGGGACAGATGAACACTGAAGCTTTCTTT

j_call: TRBJ1-3
clone_size: -
v_call: TRBV11-3
d_call: -
cdr3_aa: CASSLTGNTGNTIYF
cdr3_nt: TGTGCCAGCAGCTTAACGGGGAATACTGGAAACACCATATATTTT

j_call: TRBJ2-7
clone_size: -
v_call: TRBV5-1
d_call: -
cdr3_aa: CASSLEGGFSYEQYF
cdr3_nt: TGCGCCAGCAGCTTGGAAGGCGGGTTCTCCTACGAGCAGTACTTC

j_call: TRBJ2-3
clone_size: once
v_call: TRBV6-4
d_call: TRBD2
cdr3_aa: CATGLSPAGSADTQYF
cdr3_nt: TGTGCCACCGGGTTATCGCCAGCGGGAAGCGCAGATACGCAGTATTTT

j_call: TRBJ2-3
clone_size: -
v_call: TRBV7-2
d_call: TRBD2
cdr3_aa: CASSGGRGSDTQYF
cdr3_nt: TGTGCCAGCAGCGGCGGGAGAGGGTCGGATACGCAGTATTTT

j_call: TRBJ1-1
clone_size: few
v_call: TRBV6-5
d_call: -
cdr3_aa: CASTSGSEAFF
cdr3_nt: TGTGCCAGCACTTCCGGGTCTGAAGCTTTCTTT

j_call: TRBJ2-2
clone_size: -
v_call: TRBV7-7
d_call: TRBD2
cdr3_aa: CASSRTSGRAGELFF
cdr3_nt: TGTGCTAGCAGCCGGACTAGCGGACGGGCCGGGGAGCTGTTTTTT

j_call: TRBJ2-3
clone_size: -
v_call: TRBV6-1
d_call: TRBD2
cdr3_aa: CASSEALGSRIAGSTDTQYF
cdr3_nt: TGTGCCAGCAGTGAAGCCTTAGGGAGTAGAATAGCGGGCTCCACAGATACGCAGTATTTT

j_call: TRBJ1-3
clone_size: -
v_call: TRBV5-1
d_call: -
cdr3_aa: CASSLGPSGNTIYF
cdr3_nt: TGCGCCAGCAGCTTGGGACCGTCTGGAAACACCATATATTTT

j_call: TRBJ1-1
clone_size: -
v_call: TRBV21-1
d_call: -
cdr3_aa: CGGIRAFF
cdr3_nt: TGCGGGGGAATACGAGCTTTCTTT

j_call: TRBJ2-7
clone_size: -
v_call: TRBV15
d_call: -
cdr3_aa: CATSRVGGGPPYEQYF
cdr3_nt: TGTGCCACCAGCAGAGTTGGGGGGGGCCCACCCTACGAGCAGTACTTC

j_call: TRBJ2-7
clone_size: -
v_call: TRBV27
d_call: -
cdr3_aa: CASSARAAILGEQYF
cdr3_nt: TGTGCCAGCAGTGCGCGGGCCGCCATTCTAGGCGAGCAGTACTTC

j_call: TRBJ2-7
clone_size: -
v_call: TRBV7-3
d_call: -
cdr3_aa: CASSLTGHGEQYF
cdr3_nt: TGTGCCAGCAGCTTAACGGGTCACGGGGAGCAGTACTTC

j_call: TRBJ1-2
clone_size: -
v_call: TRBV4-2
d_call: -
cdr3_aa: CASRSEPRRGYTF
cdr3_nt: TGTGCCAGTCGTTCCGAGCCGCGACGGGGCTACACCTTC

j_call: TRBJ1-6
clone_size: few
v_call: TRBV2
d_call: -
cdr3_aa: CASSGGGNSPLHF
cdr3_nt: TGTGCCAGCAGTGGCGGAGGTAATTCACCCCTCCACTTT

j_call: TRBJ2-3
clone_size: -
v_call: TRBV29-1
d_call: -
cdr3_aa: CSVARGRDDTQYF
cdr3_nt: TGCAGCGTTGCCAGGGGGAGGGATGATACGCAGTATTTT